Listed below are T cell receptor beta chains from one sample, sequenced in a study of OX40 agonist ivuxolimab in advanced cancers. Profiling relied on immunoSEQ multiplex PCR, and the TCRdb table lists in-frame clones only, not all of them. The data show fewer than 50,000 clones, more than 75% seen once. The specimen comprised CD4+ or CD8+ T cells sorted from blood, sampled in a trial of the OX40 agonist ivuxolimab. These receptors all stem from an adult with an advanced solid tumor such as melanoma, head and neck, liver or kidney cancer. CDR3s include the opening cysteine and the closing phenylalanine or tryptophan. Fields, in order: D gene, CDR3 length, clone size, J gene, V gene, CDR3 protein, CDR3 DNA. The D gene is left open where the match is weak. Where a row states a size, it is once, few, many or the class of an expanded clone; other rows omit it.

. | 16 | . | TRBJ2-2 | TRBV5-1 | CASSLSSRTNTGELFF | TGCGCCAGCAGCCTCTCTAGCAGAACGAACACCGGGGAGCTGTTTTTT
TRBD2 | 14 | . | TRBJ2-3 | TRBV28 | CASQFTSGTDTQYF | TGTGCCAGCCAATTCACTAGCGGGACAGATACGCAGTATTTT
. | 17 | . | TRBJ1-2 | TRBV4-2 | CASSQSGGGVLNYGYTF | TGTGCCAGCAGCCAATCGGGGGGGGGCGTTTTAAACTATGGCTACACCTTC
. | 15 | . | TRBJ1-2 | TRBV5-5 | CASSATTTAHYGYTF | TGTGCCAGCAGCGCGACTACGACAGCCCACTATGGCTACACCTTC
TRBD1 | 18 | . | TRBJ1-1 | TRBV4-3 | CASSQNPQGAFTNTEAFF | TGCGCCAGCAGCCAAAACCCACAGGGGGCATTTACGAACACTGAAGCTTTCTTT
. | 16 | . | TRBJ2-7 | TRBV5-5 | CASSLASFAGIHEQYF | TGTGCCAGCAGCTTGGCCTCTTTTGCGGGGATCCACGAGCAGTACTTC
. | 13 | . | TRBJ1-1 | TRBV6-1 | CASSYSSNTEAFF | TGTGCCAGCAGTTATTCATCGAACACTGAAGCTTTCTTT
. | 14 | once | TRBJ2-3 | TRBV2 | CASSEGRYTDTQYF | TGTGCCAGCAGTGAGGGCCGTTACACAGATACGCAGTATTTT
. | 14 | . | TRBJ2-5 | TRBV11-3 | CASSLTRMFETQYF | TGTGCCAGCAGCTTAACTAGGATGTTTGAGACCCAGTACTTC
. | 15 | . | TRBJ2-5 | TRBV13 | CASSLGGQGAQTQYF | TGTGCCAGCAGCTTAGGGGGGCAGGGCGCCCAGACCCAGTACTTC
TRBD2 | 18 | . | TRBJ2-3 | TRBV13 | CASSPGGAGDLSTDTQYF | TGTGCCAGCAGCCCTGGAGGAGCGGGGGATCTTAGCACAGATACGCAGTATTTT
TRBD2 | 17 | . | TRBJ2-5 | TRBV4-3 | CASSQGLAGFGWETQYF | TGCGCCAGCAGCCAAGGCCTAGCGGGATTTGGGTGGGAGACCCAGTACTTC
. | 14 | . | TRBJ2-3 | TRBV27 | CASSLLPSTDTQYF | TGTGCCAGCAGTTTACTCCCTAGCACAGATACGCAGTATTTT
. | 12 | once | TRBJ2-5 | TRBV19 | CASSLSQETQYF | TGTGCCAGTAGTTTATCCCAAGAGACCCAGTACTTC
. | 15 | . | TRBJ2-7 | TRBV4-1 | CASSQVQDTLLEQYF | TGCGCCAGCAGCCAAGTCCAAGACACCTTACTCGAGCAGTACTTC
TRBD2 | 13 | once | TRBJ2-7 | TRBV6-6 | CASSLRLADEQYF | TGTGCCAGCAGCCTCCGACTAGCGGACGAGCAGTACTTC
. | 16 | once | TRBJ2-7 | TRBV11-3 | CASSSAPRGASYEQYF | TGTGCCAGCAGCTCCGCTCCCAGGGGCGCCTCCTACGAGCAGTACTTC
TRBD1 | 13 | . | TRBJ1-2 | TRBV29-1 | CSADRGFNYGYTF | TGCAGCGCGGACAGGGGATTCAACTATGGCTACACCTTC
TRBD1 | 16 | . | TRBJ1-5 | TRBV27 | CASSRWGTGDNQPQHF | TGTGCCAGCAGTCGTTGGGGGACAGGGGACAATCAGCCCCAGCATTTT
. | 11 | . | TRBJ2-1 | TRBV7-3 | CASLRGNEQFF | TGTGCCAGCCTTCGGGGCAATGAGCAGTTCTTC
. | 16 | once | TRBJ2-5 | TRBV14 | CASSPSTSDLAETQYF | TGTGCCAGCAGCCCCTCAACTAGTGATTTGGCGGAGACCCAGTACTTC
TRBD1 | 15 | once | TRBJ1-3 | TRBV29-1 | CSVDGTGASGNTIYF | TGCAGCGTTGACGGGACAGGGGCTTCTGGAAACACCATATATTTT
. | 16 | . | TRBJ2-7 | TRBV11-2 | CASSSPAGTDSYEQYF | TGTGCCAGCAGCTCGCCCGCTGGGACTGATTCCTACGAGCAGTACTTC
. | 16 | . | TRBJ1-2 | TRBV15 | CATNLGGGASNYGYTF | TGTGCCACCAACTTAGGTGGGGGGGCTTCTAACTATGGCTACACCTTC
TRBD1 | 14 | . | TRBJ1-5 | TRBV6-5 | CASSYAGGGQPQHF | TGTGCCAGCAGTTACGCAGGGGGCGGTCAGCCCCAGCATTTT
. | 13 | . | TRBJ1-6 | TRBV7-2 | CASSLISLPPLHF | TGTGCCAGCAGCTTAATATCTTTACCACCCCTCCACTTT